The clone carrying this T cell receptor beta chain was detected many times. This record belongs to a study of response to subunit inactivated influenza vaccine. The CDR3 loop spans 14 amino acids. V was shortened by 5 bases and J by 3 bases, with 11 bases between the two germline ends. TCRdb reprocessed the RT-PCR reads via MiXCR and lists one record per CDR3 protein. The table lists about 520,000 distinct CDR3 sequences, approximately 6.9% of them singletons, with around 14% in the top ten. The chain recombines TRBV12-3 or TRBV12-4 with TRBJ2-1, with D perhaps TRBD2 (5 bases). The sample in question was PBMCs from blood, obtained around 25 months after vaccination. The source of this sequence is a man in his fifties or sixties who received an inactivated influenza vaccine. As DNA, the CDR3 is TGTGCCAGCAGTCCCCGACTAAACTACAATGAGCAGTTCTTC. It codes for CASSPRLNYNEQFF.